This TCR beta chain originates from a study of control samples from healthy donors and cancer patients. Trimming left V 0 bases short and J 0 bases short, with 12 bases between. The CDR3 sequence is 16 residues long. Germline CDR1 reads GTSNPN; CDR2 reads SVGIG (reference sequence). The data were produced by immunoSEQ multiplex PCR, yet TCRdb's version contains in-frame clones alone and is incomplete. This table has some 130,000 clones, roughly 90% appearing once. The chain uses TRBV30 and TRBJ1-3; D not certain. This receptor was obtained from a woman aged 45-65 years in good health. The sample comprised blood. The CDR3 spells CAWSVPASHSGNTIYF. The CDR3 nucleotides are TGTGCCTGGAGTGTACCGGCGAGCCACTCTGGAAACACCATATATTTT.